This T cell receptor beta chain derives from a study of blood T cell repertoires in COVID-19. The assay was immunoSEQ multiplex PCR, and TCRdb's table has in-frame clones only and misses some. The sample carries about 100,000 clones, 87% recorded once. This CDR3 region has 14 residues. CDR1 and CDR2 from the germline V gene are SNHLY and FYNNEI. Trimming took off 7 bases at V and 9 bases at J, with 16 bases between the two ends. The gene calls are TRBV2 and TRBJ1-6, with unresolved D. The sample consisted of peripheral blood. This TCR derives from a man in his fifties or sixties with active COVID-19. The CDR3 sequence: CASTPGRGSSPLHF. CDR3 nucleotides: TGTGCCAGCACCCCCGGTCGAGGTAGTTCACCCCTCCACTTT.